These 20 T cell receptor beta chains came from one sample sequenced in a study of regulatory T cells in long-lasting Graves disease. The sample's time point: newly diagnosed GD, antithyroid drugs for less than 3 months. From PBMCs, RNA was extracted and then used to make the TCR library. Sequencing libraries for TCR beta were prepared with iRepertoire HTBI primers and Arm-PCR of CDR3 regions. MiXCR, applied by TCRdb to the multiplex PCR reads, yields one record per CDR3 protein. Of some 450,000 distinct CDR3 sequences in the sample, over 15% are singletons; the top ten hold 9.5% to 12%. Another study also made use of these data, one on T cells in Graves' hyperthyroidism and ophthalmopathy.

Source: peripheral blood mononuclear cells (PBMCs), taken at new diagnosis, from a patient treated with antithyroid drugs. The receptor source for this set is a woman aged 30 to 39 with Graves disease.

The V and J genes are TRBV6-1 and TRBJ2-7; 8 bases line up with TRBD1. Per the germline V gene, CDR1 is MNHNS and CDR2 is SASEGT. The CDR3 covers 15 residues. With 6 bases clipped from V and 2 bases from J, the junction kept 9 bases outside the gene matches. The CDR3 DNA is TGTGCCAGCAGGCAACTCGGGACAGGCACCTACGAGCAGTACTTC. Amino acid sequence: CASRQLGTGTYEQYF.

In its sample, this clonotype was seen many times. This chain uses TRBV30 with TRBJ2-5; D might be TRBD2 (6 bases). The CDR3 sequence is 16 residues long. V lost 0 bases and J lost 4, with 18 bases in between. The germline gives CDR1 GTSNPN, CDR2 SVGIG (reference sequence). The CDR3 nucleotides read TGTGCCTGGAGTGTACCTCCGGGACTCTCCCGAGAGACCCAGTACTTC. It is translated as CAWSVPPGLSRETQYF.

This clonotype was recorded many times. The chain carries TRBV18 and TRBJ2-1; TRBD2 matches 9 bases. CDR1 and CDR2 from the germline V gene are KGHSH and LQKENI. The V and J ends lost 2 bases and 5 bases, in that order; junction bases with no gene match: 10. The CDR3 is made up of 17 amino acids. The CDR3 spells CASSPSPTSGKDNEQFF. The CDR3 coding sequence is TGTGCCAGCTCACCAAGCCCGACTAGCGGAAAAGACAATGAGCAGTTCTTC.

This clonotype came up many times. The chain is built from TRBV12-3 or TRBV12-4 and TRBJ1-4; a weak D match, TRBD1 (5 bases). Between the trimmed V and J ends, which lost 6 bases and 8 bases, there was a span of 13 bases. The CDR3 is 13 amino acids. CDR3 in DNA: TGTGCCAGCAGCAAAAGCGGGGGGGAAAAACTGTTTTTT. Translation gives CASSKSGGEKLFF.

Details on this clonotype: Germline is not matched at one junction end, which may reflect a read error. The chain carries TRBV28 and TRBJ1-1, with D uncertain. Germline CDR1 MDHEN, CDR2 SYDVKM. CDR3 length equals 13 residues. The CDR3: CASSVSLNTEAFF. For the CDR3, the DNA is TGTGCCAGCAGTGTGTCCCTGAATACTGAAGCTTTCTTT.

J is TRBJ1-1 and V is TRBV2; TRBD1 might be the D (6 bases). Germline V gene sequence: CDR1 SNHLY, CDR2 FYNNEI. This CDR3 comprises 17 residues. Trimming cost V 6 bases and J 1 base, with 21 bases left between them. The CDR3 protein is CASSYTRGRGSNTEAFF. DNA of the CDR3: TGTGCCAGCAGCTACACCCGGGGCAGGGGTTCGAACACTGAAGCTTTCTTT.

The sample holds many counts of this clonotype. This chain links TRBV18 with TRBJ2-3; D perhaps matches TRBD2 (5 bases). Germline loops: CDR1 KGHSH, CDR2 LQKENI. Trimming took off 3 bases at V and 2 bases at J, with 12 bases between the two ends. The CDR3 covers 15 residues. CDR3 nucleotide sequence: TGTGCCAGCTCACCGACTGGAGCGGCCACAGATACGCAGTATTTT. It is translated as CASSPTGAATDTQYF. Full variable domain (outside the CDR3, taken from reference TRBV18 and TRBJ2-3): NAGVMQNPRHLVRRRGQEARLRCSPMKGHSHVYWYRQLPEEGLKFMVYLQKENIIDESGMPKERFSAEFPKEGPSILRIQQVVRGDSAAYFCASSPTGAATDTQYFGPGTRLTVL.

This clonotype came up many times. The gene calls are TRBV6-1 and TRBJ1-2; possible D gene TRBD1, 6 bases. V lost 7 bases and J 0 bases, leaving 12 bases between the germline ends. Germline V gene sequence: CDR1 MNHNS, CDR2 SASEGT. CDR3 size: 14 residues. The CDR3 bases are TGTGCCAGCACCAGACAGGCCCCTAACTATGGCTACACCTTC. Protein: CASTRQAPNYGYTF.

In this sample, this clonotype turned up a few times. The chain employs TRBV20-1 and TRBJ2-7; no clear D. The CDR3 has 15 residues. Germline values: CDR1 DFQATT, CDR2 SNEGSKA (reference sequence). The V gene lost 5 bases and the J gene lost 0 bases, with 17 bases spanning the gap. For the CDR3, the DNA is TGCAGTGCTTTTTCGATTGGCCGTAACTCCTACGAGCAGTACTTC. Amino acid sequence: CSAFSIGRNSYEQYF.

This clonotype was seen repeatedly, ten times or more. V and J are TRBV28 and TRBJ2-1, with TRBD2 identical over 12 bases. Trimming took 5 bases from V and 13 from J; bases not matched to a gene: 9. From germline, CDR1 is MDHEN and CDR2 SYDVKM. The CDR3 covers 14 residues. The CDR3 loop reads CASSARLAGALQFF. In DNA form, the CDR3 reads TGTGCCAGCAGTGCTCGACTAGCGGGAGCCCTTCAGTTCTTC.

Comment on this clonotype: A far larger clone is only one base removed, so a read error is likely. The chain couples TRBV7-9 to TRBJ2-7; TRBD1 or TRBD2 may be the D gene (6 bases each). Per the germline V gene, CDR1 is SEHNR and CDR2 is FQNEAQ (reference sequence). This CDR3 is built from 13 residues. The V and J ends lost 1 base and 7 bases respectively, with 11 bases between them. In DNA form, the CDR3 reads TGTGCCAGCAGCTTAGGGAGGGACAATGAGCAGTACTTC. Translated, it gives CASSLGRDNEQYF.

The V call is TRBV13, the J call TRBJ2-1; TRBD2 matches 10 bases. Trimming cost V 4 bases and J 7 bases; bases outside gene matches: 7. Germline V gene sequence: CDR1 PRHDT, CDR2 FYEKMQ (reference sequence). This CDR3 comprises 15 residues. The CDR3 region is CASSSNLAGVNEQFF. CDR3 coding DNA: TGTGCCAGCAGCTCGAATCTAGCGGGAGTGAATGAGCAGTTCTTC.

This clonotype came up many times. This rearrangement joins TRBV18 to TRBJ2-1; TRBD2 matches at 10 bases. Germline V lookup: CDR1 KGHSH, CDR2 LQKENI. The length of the CDR3 is 16 residues. V lost 3 bases, J lost 5 bases, and 7 bases stayed unmatched. For the CDR3, the DNA is TGTGCCAGCTCACCTCCGGGACTAGCGACCAACAATGAGCAGTTCTTC. Protein product: CASSPPGLATNNEQFF.

Only a few counts were recorded for this clonotype. The chain employs TRBV9 and TRBJ1-3; D ambiguous. CDR1 SGDLS and CDR2 YYNGEE come from the germline V gene. This CDR3 region has 15 residues. Trimming took off 0 bases at V and 0 bases at J, with 7 bases between the two ends. The CDR3 is CASSVEPGSGNTIYF. For the CDR3, the DNA is TGTGCCAGCAGCGTAGAGCCAGGCTCTGGAAACACCATATATTTT. Full variable domain (missing parts from reference TRBV9 and TRBJ1-3): DSGVTQTPKHLITATGQRVTLRCSPRSGDLSVYWYQQSLDQGLQFLIQYYNGEERAKGNILERFSAQQFPDLHSELNLSSLELGDSALYFCASSVEPGSGNTIYFGEGSWLTVV.

The table lists this clonotype with a few counts. The rearrangement joins TRBV7-9 to TRBJ1-2; D remains ambiguous. Germline-derived CDR1 and CDR2 are SEHNR and FQNEAQ (reference sequence). The V end lost 1 base, the J end lost 8 bases, and 11 bases lay between the germline ends. CDR3 size: 13 residues. The CDR3 DNA sequence: TGTGCCAGCAGCTTAGAGGAAACGCGGGGCTACACCTTC. It yields the protein CASSLEETRGYTF.

About this clonotype itself: A much larger clone sits a single nucleotide away, making a read error possible. This rearrangement joins TRBV7-9 to TRBJ2-5; 15 bases agree with TRBD2. The trim removed 5 bases at V and 11 bases at J, leaving 12 bases unmatched. The CDR3 extends over 16 amino acids. CDR1 is SEHNR and CDR2 is FQNEAQ in the germline V gene (reference sequence). This chain's CDR3 is CASSPWTSGRANEQYF. Written as DNA, the CDR3 is TGTGCCAGCAGCCCTTGGACTAGCGGGAGGGCCAATGAGCAGTACTTC.

This clonotype was seen many times. This chain connects TRBV7-8 to TRBJ1-1; weak D call: TRBD1 (6 bases). This CDR3 is built from 15 residues. Trimming pared 1 base from V and 1 base from J, leaving 10 bases between. CDR1 and CDR2 from the germline V gene are SGHVS and FQNEAQ. The CDR3 bases are TGTGCCAGCAGCTTAGTTGTCAGGGGGAACACTGAAGCTTTCTTT. Protein sequence: CASSLVVRGNTEAFF.

This clonotype was observed a handful of times. The V and J genes are TRBV19 and TRBJ1-4, with D possibly TRBD1 on 5 matching bases. V was shortened by 4 bases and J by 5 bases, with 11 bases between the two germline ends. The CDR3 extends over 14 amino acids. Germline V CDR1 and CDR2: LNHDA, SQIVND (reference sequence). The CDR3, as DNA: TGTGCCAGTAGTAACCGGGGCCAGAATGAAAAACTGTTTTTT. Translating gives CASSNRGQNEKLFF.

This chain uses TRBV5-6 with TRBJ2-1; D might be TRBD2 (5 bases). Germline lookup yields CDR1 SGHDT and CDR2 YYEEEE. This CDR3 spans 14 amino acids. Trimming removed 0 bases at V and 5 bases at J, with 9 bases between. The DNA for the CDR3 is TGTGCCAGCAGCTTGGTTAGCGCCCACAATGAGCAGTTCTTC. It codes for CASSLVSAHNEQFF.

With respect to this clonotype: This may come from a read error, since a much larger clone is one base off. The DNA of the CDR3 is TGTACCAGTAGTACCGGACTAGCGGGGAGCTCCTACAATGAGCAGTTCTTC. This encodes CTSSTGLAGSSYNEQFF. The V call is TRBV19, the J call TRBJ2-1; 12 bases agree with TRBD2. Germline lookup yields CDR1 LNHDA and CDR2 SQIVND (reference sequence). This CDR3 is 17 amino acids long.